This is a list of T cell receptor beta chains from one sample in a study of Ad26.COV2.S vaccination and SARS-CoV-2 variants. Sequenced by immunoSEQ multiplex PCR; TCRdb stores in-frame clones only, minus some. The sample yields roughly 400,000 clones, 92% seen once. This material consisted of peripheral blood, taken in a trial of Ad26.COV2.S vaccine versus placebo. The receptor set was obtained from a person aged 18-65 years who received the Ad26.COV2.S COVID-19 vaccine or a placebo. CDR3s include the opening cysteine and the closing phenylalanine or tryptophan. The D gene is left open where the match is weak. Clone sizes are given selectively: once, few, many, or a class where the clone is expanded.

D gene	J gene	clone size	V gene	CDR3 DNA	CDR3 protein
TRBD2	TRBJ2-5	.	TRBV6-2/TRBV6-3	TGTGCCAGCAGTTACTTGACTAGCGGTTCGGAGACCCAGTACTTC	CASSYLTSGSETQYF
TRBD2	TRBJ2-1	.	TRBV4-1	TGCGCCAGCAGCCCCACCGGGACTAGCGGGGGGGCAGAGTTCTTC	CASSPTGTSGGAEFF
TRBD2	TRBJ2-1	.	TRBV19	TGTGCCAGTAGTATAGTCAGCGGGGGACACAATGAGCAGTTCTTC	CASSIVSGGHNEQFF
.	TRBJ2-5	few	TRBV7-2	TGTGCCAGCAGCTTAGGGGATAGGGGGGTTGAGACCCAGTACTTC	CASSLGDRGVETQYF
.	TRBJ1-1	once	TRBV5-1	TGCGCCAGCAGCTTGCTCCCCGCCGACGGACACACTGAAGCTTTCTTT	CASSLLPADGHTEAFF
TRBD2	TRBJ2-5	.	TRBV9	TGTGCCAGCAGCGAAATGGGACTACAAGAGACCCAGTACTTC	CASSEMGLQETQYF
.	TRBJ1-1	.	TRBV16	TGTGCCAGCAGCCAAGATGCGAACACTGAAGCTTTCTTT	CASSQDANTEAFF
TRBD1	TRBJ1-2	.	TRBV9	TGTGCCAGCAGCGTGGAGACAGGGATTAACTATGGCTACACCTTC	CASSVETGINYGYTF
TRBD1	TRBJ2-7	once	TRBV12-3/TRBV12-4	TGTGCCAGCTCTGAGGACAGGGGGCACGAGCAGTACTTC	CASSEDRGHEQYF
.	TRBJ2-7	.	TRBV6-5	TGTGCCAGCAGTTACTCAACAGGAAAGGCCTACGAGCAGTACTTC	CASSYSTGKAYEQYF
TRBD1	TRBJ2-1	.	TRBV6-2/TRBV6-3	TGTGCCAGCAGCCCGGGACAGGGGTACAATGAGCAGTTCTTC	CASSPGQGYNEQFF
.	TRBJ1-5	.	TRBV24-1	TGTGCCACCAGAGAGGGGGAACATCAGCCCCAGCATTTT	CATREGEHQPQHF
TRBD1	TRBJ1-2	.	TRBV28	TGTGCCAGCAAGGGACAGGTTGACTATGGCTACACCTTC	CASKGQVDYGYTF
.	TRBJ1-3	.	TRBV14	TGTGCCAGCAGCCAAGACTGGACTATTGGAAACACCATATATTTT	CASSQDWTIGNTIYF
.	TRBJ1-3	.	TRBV3-1/TRBV3-2	TGTGCCAGCAGCCCGGTCAGACCCTCTGGAAACACCATATATTTT	CASSPVRPSGNTIYF
.	TRBJ1-4	.	TRBV15	TGTGCCACCAGCATTGGACGGGCAGAGAATGAAAAACTGTTTTTT	CATSIGRAENEKLFF
TRBD1	TRBJ2-7	.	TRBV2	TGTGCCAGCAGTGTAGTGGGACAGTCCTACGAGCAGTACTTC	CASSVVGQSYEQYF
TRBD1	TRBJ1-2	.	TRBV28	TGTGCCAGCAGTTCCCCCTCCGGGACAGGGACCTATGGCTACACCTTC	CASSSPSGTGTYGYTF
TRBD2	TRBJ2-3	.	TRBV4-1	TGCGCCAGCAGCCAAGGGTTGGGGGGGTTTGTAGATACGCAGTATTTT	CASSQGLGGFVDTQYF
TRBD1	TRBJ1-2	.	TRBV30	TGTGCCTGGCGCCGACAGGGGGCGCGGGACTATGGCTACACCTTC	CAWRRQGARDYGYTF
TRBD1	TRBJ2-7	.	TRBV7-8	TGTGCCAGCACCCTAGATGAGACAGGGGACCACGAGCAGTACTTC	CASTLDETGDHEQYF
.	TRBJ1-5	.	TRBV28	TGTGCCAGCGGACTAGAGAATAGCAATCAGCCCCAGCATTTT	CASGLENSNQPQHF
.	TRBJ1-4	.	TRBV28	TGTGCCAGCAGTTTTAATGAAAAACTGTTTTTT	CASSFNEKLFF
.	TRBJ2-3	.	TRBV27	TGTGCCAGCAGTCTACGACGGAGCACAGATACGCAGTATTTT	CASSLRRSTDTQYF
TRBD2	TRBJ2-7	.	TRBV9	TGTGCCAGCAGCGTAGTTGCGGGGGAGTACGAGCAGTACTTC	CASSVVAGEYEQYF
TRBD1	TRBJ2-7	.	TRBV9	TGTGCCAGCAGCGTGGGACAGGGGGCTTACGAGCAGTACTTC	CASSVGQGAYEQYF
.	TRBJ2-5	.	TRBV7-8	TGTGCCAGCAGCTTAATGAGGGTGGTCACCCAAGAGACCCAGTACTTC	CASSLMRVVTQETQYF
.	TRBJ1-2	.	TRBV5-5	TGTGCCAGCAGCTTGGGGCATCCTAACTATGGCTACACCTTC	CASSLGHPNYGYTF
.	TRBJ2-1	.	TRBV12-3/TRBV12-4	TGTGCCAGCAGTTCGGTGGGTTACAATGAGCAGTTCTTC	CASSSVGYNEQFF
.	TRBJ1-1	.	TRBV2	TGTGCCAGCAGACAGGAACGGAACACTGAAGCTTTCTTT	CASRQERNTEAFF
.	TRBJ1-2	.	TRBV7-9	TGTGCCAGCAGCTCGACGATTAACCCCTATGGCTACACCTTC	CASSSTINPYGYTF
TRBD2	TRBJ2-7	.	TRBV19	TGTGCCAGTAGTATAGGAAGCGGGGGGAATCACGAGCAGTACTTC	CASSIGSGGNHEQYF
.	TRBJ2-7	.	TRBV27	TGTGCCAGCAGTTGGGGTACCTCCTACGAGCAGTACTTC	CASSWGTSYEQYF
TRBD1	TRBJ1-6	.	TRBV6-5	TGTGCCAGCAACGACGGGGGACAGTATAATTCACCCCTCCACTTT	CASNDGGQYNSPLHF
.	TRBJ1-2	.	TRBV27	TGTGCCAGCGACAAGTCGGGACCTCGGCGGGGCTACACCTTC	CASDKSGPRRGYTF
.	TRBJ2-7	few	TRBV2	TGTGCCAGCAGTATTAAATACGAGCAGTACTTC	CASSIKYEQYF
.	TRBJ2-7	.	TRBV9	TGTGCCAGCAGCGTAGTTCCGGCAGCCTACGAGCAGTACTTC	CASSVVPAAYEQYF
.	TRBJ2-7	.	TRBV5-5	TGTGCCAGCAGCTCCGGGTTCACCTACGAGCAGTACTTC	CASSSGFTYEQYF
.	TRBJ2-3	.	TRBV7-9	TGTGCCAGCAGGCGGGGTGAGGCAGATACGCAGTATTTT	CASRRGEADTQYF